This TCR beta chain stems from a study of blood T cell repertoires in COVID-19. For the study at large: COVID-19 samples, acute and convalescent, were from the United States, Italy and Spain.

Under the authors' procedure: Amplifying reference gene primers gave estimates of nucleated cell counts. The protocol was immunoSEQ multiplex PCR, while the TCRdb copy is restricted to in-frame clones and leaves out a portion. D and trimming were read from the DNA, whereas the V and J calls and clone size are those reported in that table. The sample comprises approximately 140,000 clones, around 84% of which are singletons, and around 35% rests with the top ten. The germline V and J ends were trimmed by 7 bases and 3 bases, with 17 bases remaining between them. Germline loops: CDR1 SNHLY, CDR2 FYNNEI. The CDR3 extends over 15 amino acids.

The V gene is TRBV2, the J gene TRBJ2-3; TRBD1 might be the D (5 bases). Sequencing was carried out using peripheral blood. The TCR sequence derives from a human donor in a cohort sampled during active COVID-19. The CDR3: CASKGIGVLTDTQYF. The CDR3 nucleotides read TGTGCCAGCAAGGGGATAGGGGTGTTGACAGATACGCAGTATTTT.